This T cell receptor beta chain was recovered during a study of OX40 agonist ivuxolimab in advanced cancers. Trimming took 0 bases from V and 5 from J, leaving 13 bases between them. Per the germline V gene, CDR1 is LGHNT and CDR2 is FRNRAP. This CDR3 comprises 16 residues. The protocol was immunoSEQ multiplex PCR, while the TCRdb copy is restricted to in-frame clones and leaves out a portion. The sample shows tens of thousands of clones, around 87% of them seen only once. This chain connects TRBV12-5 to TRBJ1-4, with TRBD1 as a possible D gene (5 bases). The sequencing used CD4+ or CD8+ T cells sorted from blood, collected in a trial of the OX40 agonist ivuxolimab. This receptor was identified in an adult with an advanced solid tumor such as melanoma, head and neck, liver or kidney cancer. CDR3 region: CASGLVIRGGNEKLFF. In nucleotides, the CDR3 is TGTGCTAGTGGTTTGGTAATTCGGGGGGGAAATGAAAAACTGTTTTTT.